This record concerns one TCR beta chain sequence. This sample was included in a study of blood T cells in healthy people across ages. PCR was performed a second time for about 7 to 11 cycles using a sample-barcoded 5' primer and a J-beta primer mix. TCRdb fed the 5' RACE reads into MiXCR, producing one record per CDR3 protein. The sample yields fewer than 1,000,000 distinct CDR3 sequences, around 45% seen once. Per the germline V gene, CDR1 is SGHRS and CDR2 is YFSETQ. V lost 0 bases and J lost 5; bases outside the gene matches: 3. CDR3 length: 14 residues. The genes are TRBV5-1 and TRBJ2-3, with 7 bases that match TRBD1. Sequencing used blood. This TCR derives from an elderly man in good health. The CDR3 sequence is CASSLEGQRDTQYF. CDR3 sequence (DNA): TGCGCCAGCAGCTTGGAGGGACAGAGAGATACGCAGTATTTT.